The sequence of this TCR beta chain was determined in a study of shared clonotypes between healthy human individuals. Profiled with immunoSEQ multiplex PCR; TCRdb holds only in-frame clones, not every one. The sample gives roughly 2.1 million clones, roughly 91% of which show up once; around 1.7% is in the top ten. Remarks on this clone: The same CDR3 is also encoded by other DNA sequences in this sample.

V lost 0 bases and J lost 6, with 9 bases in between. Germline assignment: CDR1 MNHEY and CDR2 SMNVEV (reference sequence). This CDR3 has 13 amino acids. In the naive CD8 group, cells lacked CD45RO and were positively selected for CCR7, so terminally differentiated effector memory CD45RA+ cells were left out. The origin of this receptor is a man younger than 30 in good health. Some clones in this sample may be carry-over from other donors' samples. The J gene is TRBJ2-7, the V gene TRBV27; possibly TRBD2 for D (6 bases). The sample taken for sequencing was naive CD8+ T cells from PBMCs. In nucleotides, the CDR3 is TGTGCCAGCAGTTTATCGGGGGGTTCCGAGCAGTACTTC. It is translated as CASSLSGGSEQYF.